This TCR beta chain was found in a study of blood T cell repertoires in COVID-19. Across the whole study: Donors in the United States, Italy and Spain gave samples during acute or convalescent COVID-19. Sample material is recorded as cDNA or gDNA derived from T cells, B-cell-depleted T cells, or PBMCs.

The CDR3 extends over 16 amino acids. Germline V gene lookup returns CDR1 SNHLY and CDR2 FYNNEI. V lost 3 bases, J lost 0 bases, and 12 bases lay in between. Per the study methods: By means of reference gene primer amplification, nucleated cell counts were estimated. The assay was immunoSEQ multiplex PCR, and TCRdb's table has in-frame clones only and misses some. V, J and clone size are taken as reported in that table, and D and trimming were inferred from the DNA itself. This sample has about 67,000 clones; approximately 87% occur once, and the top ten carry about 5.7%. The receptor comes from a man aged 45-65 years with active COVID-19. The source material was peripheral blood. This sequence joins TRBV2 and TRBJ1-3; D unresolved. The CDR3 DNA follows: TGTGCCAGCAGTGATAATAGACTCCTCTCTGGAAACACCATATATTTT. Protein: CASSDNRLLSGNTIYF.